Each of the 24 T cell receptor beta chains below was sequenced from the same sample in a study of T cells in Graves' hyperthyroidism and ophthalmopathy. Researchers took RNA transcripts and amplified the TCR beta CDR3 regions from them. HTBI primers were the set used in a first-round RT-PCR of the TCR CDR3. One entry per CDR3 protein, called by TCRdb with MiXCR from the multiplex PCR reads. Of under 300,000 distinct CDR3 sequences in the sample, 12% to 15% were seen once. Sample: blood. These receptors all come from a woman aged 40-49 years with Graves' hyperthyroidism.

This clonotype was seen at least ten times. The V and J genes are TRBV5-8 and TRBJ2-7; 9 positions agree with TRBD1. The V segment lost 4 bases and the J segment 6 bases; nucleotides outside the gene matches: 11. The CDR3 is 15 amino acids. Germline V gene sequence: CDR1 SGHTS, CDR2 YDEGEE. In nucleotides, the CDR3 is TGTGCCAGCAGCCGCTGGACAGGGGCAGGGCTCGAGCAGTACTTC. Translating it yields CASSRWTGAGLEQYF.

This clonotype came up many times. The chain carries TRBV12-3 or TRBV12-4 and TRBJ2-7, with 9 bases fitting TRBD2. This CDR3 comprises 13 residues. V dropped 3 bases and J dropped 4; count of bases not matched to a gene: 1. The CDR3 DNA reads as TGTGCCAGCAGTTTTAGCGGGAGTTACGAGCAGTACTTC. The encoded protein is CASSFSGSYEQYF.

This clonotype was observed many times. The CDR3 spells CASSIPGRWTEAFF. The CDR3, as DNA: TGTGCCAGTAGTATACCGGGACGCTGGACTGAAGCTTTCTTT. V usage is TRBV19 and J usage is TRBJ1-1; tentatively, D is TRBD1 (5 bases). Germline loops: CDR1 LNHDA, CDR2 SQIVND (reference sequence). The V gene lost 2 bases and the J gene lost 5 bases, with 12 bases spanning the gap. CDR3 size: 14 residues.

The table lists this clonotype with many counts. The chain employs TRBV27 and TRBJ1-5; D gene unclear. The length of the CDR3 is 14 residues. Trimming stripped 2 bases from V and 4 bases from J, with 9 bases between. Germline loops: CDR1 MNHEY, CDR2 SMNVEV (reference sequence). The CDR3 region is CASSLRARNQPQHF. The CDR3, as DNA: TGTGCCAGCAGTTTACGGGCTAGAAATCAGCCCCAGCATTTT.

This clonotype has at least ten counts. The CDR3: CASSYTLGSSYEQYF. CDR3 sequence (DNA): TGTGCCAGCAGTTACACTCTAGGGTCGTCCTACGAGCAGTACTTC. The chain carries TRBV6-6 and TRBJ2-7; D unresolved. V shed 2 bases and J shed 1 base, with 12 bases lying between them. The CDR3 extends over 15 amino acids. The germline gives CDR1 MNHNY, CDR2 SVGAGI (reference sequence).

The chain couples TRBV12-3 or TRBV12-4 to TRBJ2-4, with unresolved D. V dropped 6 bases and J dropped 7 bases, with 7 bases sitting between them. The CDR3 is 11 residues long. CDR3 sequence: CASSTENIQYF. DNA of the CDR3: TGTGCCAGCAGCACTGAGAACATTCAGTACTTC.

This clonotype has ten or more counts. The rearrangement uses TRBV6-8 and TRBJ2-1; D gene uncertain. The CDR3 has 11 residues. V was clipped by 7 bases and J by 9 bases, with 10 bases between them. Germline CDR1 and CDR2: MNHGY and SAAAGT. The CDR3 loop is CASMSWVEQFF. The CDR3 region has the DNA TGTGCCAGCATGAGCTGGGTTGAGCAGTTCTTC.

The chain couples TRBV12-3 or TRBV12-4 to TRBJ2-1; TRBD2 matches at 11 bases. V dropped 5 bases and J dropped 6; count of bases not matched to a gene: 6. This CDR3 contains 15 residues. The CDR3 nucleotides are TGTGCCAGCAGTGAGACTAGCGGGATTTCCAATGAGCAGTTCTTC. This sequence encodes CASSETSGISNEQFF.

The chain combines TRBV27 with TRBJ2-3; maybe TRBD2 (6 bases). V lost 1 base, J lost 7 bases, and 15 bases lay in between. The germline CDR1 and CDR2 sequences are MNHEY and SMNVEV (reference sequence). The CDR3 totals 15 residues. CDR3 nucleotides: TGTGCCAGCAGTTTATGGACGGGAGATTGGAATACGCAGTATTTT. Translating it yields CASSLWTGDWNTQYF.

There are many counts of this clonotype. CDR3 DNA: TGTGCCAGCAGTTTAGTACAGTCCTACGAGCAGTACTTC. It specifies CASSLVQSYEQYF. This chain joins TRBV12-3 or TRBV12-4 and TRBJ2-7; D gene uncertain. V was clipped by 1 base and J by 1 base, with 5 bases between them. This CDR3 has 13 amino acids.

This clonotype has just a few counts. This sequence joins TRBV5-6 and TRBJ1-2; D unresolved. V was pared by 1 base and J by 10 bases, with 11 bases between. The length of the CDR3 is 12 residues. Germline V gene data show CDR1 as SGHDT and CDR2 as YYEEEE. This CDR3 reads CASSLSGGFYTF. The CDR3 DNA sequence: TGTGCCAGCAGCTTGTCGGGAGGGTTCTACACCTTC.

This clonotype was seen ten or more times. The gene calls are TRBV7-9 and TRBJ1-4, with 12 bases lining up with TRBD1. Germline values: CDR1 SEHNR, CDR2 FQNEAQ (reference sequence). This CDR3 is 14 amino acids long. Trimming removed 5 bases from V and 11 bases from J; junction bases left unmatched: 6. The DNA for the CDR3 is TGTGCCAGCAGCCCGGGACAGGGGGCGTGGAAACTGTTTTTT. It specifies CASSPGQGAWKLFF.

This clonotype has ten or more counts. The CDR3 loop is CASRYSGSNYNEQFF. In nucleotides, the CDR3 is TGTGCCAGCAGGTATAGCGGATCAAACTACAATGAGCAGTTCTTC. The chain carries TRBV12-3 or TRBV12-4 and TRBJ2-1, with D possibly TRBD2 on 6 matching bases. The CDR3 totals 15 residues. V was cut by 6 bases and J by 3 bases, with 15 bases left in between.

This clonotype turned up a few times. It may be a read error: a sequence one base away is much more abundant. The chain links TRBV12-3 or TRBV12-4 to TRBJ2-1, with D perhaps TRBD1 (6 bases). The CDR3 covers 12 residues. The CDR3 DNA follows: TGTGCCAGTACAGGGATGTGGAATGGGCAGTTCTTC. It codes for CASTGMWNGQFF.

This clonotype appeared many times. J is TRBJ2-3 and V is TRBV7-3, with D uncertain. With 5 bases removed from V and 2 bases from J, the gap between germline ends came to 8 bases. CDR3 length equals 13 residues. Germline CDR1 and CDR2: SGHTA and FQGTGA. CDR3 sequence (DNA): TGTGCCAGCAGCAGTAGTGTCACAGATACGCAGTATTTT. Its translation: CASSSSVTDTQYF.

This clonotype was recorded at least ten times. The chain is built from TRBV7-8 and TRBJ2-1; 14 bases fit TRBD2. V lost 7 bases, J lost 10 bases, and 6 bases stayed unmatched. Germline V gene data show CDR1 as SGHVS and CDR2 as FQNEAQ. This CDR3 is 14 amino acids long. This CDR3 reads CASKPGLAGDEQFF. Written as DNA, the CDR3 is TGTGCCAGCAAACCGGGACTAGCGGGAGACGAGCAGTTCTTC.

This clonotype has ten or more counts. The DNA of the CDR3 is TGTGCCAGCAGTTACTCAACTAATGAAAAACTGTTTTTT. This gives the protein CASSYSTNEKLFF. This chain connects TRBV6-5 to TRBJ1-4; D gene ambiguous. The CDR3 consists of 13 residues. The germline CDR1 and CDR2 sequences are MNHEY and SVGAGI. V was pared by 0 bases and J by 1 base, with 0 bases between.

This clonotype was seen only a few times. The chain links TRBV5-4 to TRBJ1-4; 7 nucleotides align to TRBD1. V shed 4 bases, J shed 3 bases, and the junction held 6 bases outside the gene matches. CDR1 and CDR2 from the germline V gene are SGHNT and YYREEE (reference sequence). The CDR3 sequence is 15 residues long. The CDR3 here is CASSLGTASNEKLFF. The DNA of the CDR3 is TGTGCCAGCAGCCTGGGGACAGCTTCTAATGAAAAACTGTTTTTT. Together with reference TRBV5-4 and TRBJ1-4, the CDR3 gives the full variable domain: ETGVTQSPTHLIKTRGQQVTLRCSSQSGHNTVSWYQQALGQGPQFIFQYYREEENGRGNFPPRFSGLQFPNYSSELNVNALELDDSALYLCASSLGTASNEKLFFGSGTQLSVL.

The J gene is TRBJ2-1, the V gene TRBV9, with 9 positions matching TRBD1. The CDR3 has 13 residues. Germline V gene lookup returns CDR1 SGDLS and CDR2 YYNGEE. Losses at the gene ends were 0 bases for V and 11 bases for J; bases not matched to a gene: 3. The chain's CDR3 is CASSVAGQGQQFF. In DNA form, the CDR3 reads TGTGCCAGCAGCGTAGCGGGACAGGGCCAGCAGTTCTTC.

This clonotype was counted between two and nine times. The chain uses TRBV6-6 and TRBJ1-3; maybe TRBD1 (5 bases). V lost 2 bases, J lost 7 bases, and 12 bases lay in between. CDR1 is MNHNY, CDR2 SVGAGI, per germline (reference sequence). The CDR3 contains 14 residues. The chain's CDR3 is CASSYTERGNTIYF. In nucleotides, the CDR3 is TGTGCCAGCAGTTACACCGAGAGGGGCAACACCATATATTTT.

A note on this clonotype: The junction departs from germline at one end; a sequencing error may be responsible. V gene TRBV10-2 combines with J gene TRBJ1-1; possibly TRBD1 for D (5 bases). Germline lookup yields CDR1 WSHSY and CDR2 SAAADI. The CDR3 sequence is 13 residues long. The CDR3 region is CASIATVNTKAFF. The CDR3 coding sequence is TGCGCCAGCATCGCGACAGTGAACACTAAAGCTTTCTTT.

A remark on this clonotype: A single base separates this from a much larger clone, so it may be a read error. The chain employs TRBV6-1 and TRBJ1-2, with 10 bases matching TRBD1. Trimming at V came to 6 bases and at J to 4 bases, leaving 5 bases not matched to a gene. The CDR3 runs 14 residues. Germline CDR1 MNHNS, CDR2 SASEGT. The CDR3 here is CASSPGTGVYGYTF. In DNA form, the CDR3 reads TGTGCCAGCAGCCCCGGGACAGGGGTCTATGGCTACACCTTC.

This clonotype was recorded at least ten times. This sequence joins TRBV7-9 and TRBJ2-7; no clear D. V lost 4 bases and J 2 bases, leaving 9 bases between the germline ends. The length of the CDR3 is 13 residues. Germline-derived CDR1 and CDR2 are SEHNR and FQNEAQ (reference sequence). This CDR3 is CASSSPETYEQYF. The CDR3 DNA reads TGTGCCAGCAGCTCCCCGGAAACCTACGAGCAGTACTTC.

Turning to this clonotype: This may come from a read error, since a much larger clone is one base off. J is TRBJ2-3 and V is TRBV7-2; a possible D gene is TRBD2 (7 bases). This CDR3 is 15 amino acids long. In germline, CDR1 is SGHTA, CDR2 FQGNSA. The CDR3 here is CASSQPGGRTDMQYF. The CDR3 DNA follows: TGTGCCAGCAGCCAACCGGGGGGCCGCACAGATATGCAGTATTTT.